This T cell receptor beta chain came from a study of T cells in Graves' hyperthyroidism and ophthalmopathy (dated by TCRdb to about 2019). At the level of the whole study: Peripheral blood samples were taken at the time of initial diagnosis, prior to any treatment. The 95 to 100 discovery patients were randomly divided into training and test sets at a 7:3 ratio. After sampling, hyperthyroidism patients received methimazole starting at 30 mg daily, and ophthalmopathy patients received high-dose intravenous methylprednisolone. To identify TCR V-J signatures that set the groups apart, the researchers used a discovery cohort of 100 patients, made up of 40 to 45 with Graves' ophthalmopathy and some 55 with stable Graves' hyperthyroidism. In addition, the study compared T-cell repertoires in thyroid tissue and in blood from about 6 Graves' hyperthyroidism patients. Whether ophthalmopathy could be predicted prospectively was tested in an independent validation cohort made up of roughly 20 hyperthyroidism patients plus 17 patients who later progressed to ophthalmopathy. The paper describes TCR Vbeta CDR3 sequencing of about 140 peripheral blood samples, made up of about 41 ophthalmopathy patients, roughly 80 hyperthyroidism patients and roughly 17 progressor patients. The study at large found these results: No statistical method was used to fix the sample size in advance, and group allocation was not hidden from the investigators. In validation, the model predicted progression to ophthalmopathy a median of 6.5 months before onset, with over 60% sensitivity and about 72% specificity. A 13 V-J signature model separated ophthalmopathy from stable hyperthyroidism, with just over 85% sensitivity and 81.08% specificity in cross-validation and 80%/75% in testing. Most expanded thyroid clonotypes (frequency above 0.001) were also found in blood, which suggests that blood repertoires may mirror thyroid immune responses.

This clonotype was counted ten times or more. This clone's antigen is unknown. The record has no base qualities; no much larger clone is one base away. The germline V gene gives CDR1 as KGHDR and CDR2 as SFDVKD. Cut back by 9 bases and 0 bases, the V and J ends lie 19 bases apart. From the cysteine through the phenylalanine, the CDR3 covers 16 amino acids. The retained sequence is limited to the CDR3, 48 bases, with the frame set at the first base. Moderately to severely active disease, a Clinical Activity Score of at least 3, a NOSPECS grade of at least 4, and a duration under 3 months were present in ophthalmopathy patients. Any patient with an uncontrolled infection, another autoimmune disease, pregnancy or lactation was excluded. Diagnoses were based on clinical symptoms, serum thyroxine and TRAb, thyroid ultrasound and orbital computed tomography. Ficoll-Paque density gradient centrifugation was used to isolate PBMCs from approximately 10 ml of fresh peripheral blood. Total RNA was extracted with Trizol reagent, and quality was checked on an Agilent 2100 Bioanalyzer.

TCR beta CDR3 regions were amplified from RNA transcripts. For the first round of RT-PCR on the TCR CDR3, the HTBI primer set was used together with the Qiagen OneStep RT-PCR kit. The libraries were constructed in a second round of multiplex PCR and then size-selected and purified. The libraries were sequenced on an Illumina HiSeq2000 using paired-end 100 bp reads. In the original analysis: Raw data were processed with SOAPnuke, discarding reads with adapters, uncalled bases, mean Phred below 15, or no exact constant-primer or identifier match. High-quality paired reads were merged with COPE v1.2.5, and unique nucleotide sequences were defined as clonotypes. MiTCR v1.1 was used to align clonotypes to the IMGT TRBV, TRBD and TRBJ reference segments. The analysis included only V-J combinations with a frequency above 0.0001, which together covered approximately 99% of the repertoires. The TCS score was defined as F50 (clonal expansion) divided by E x V (chaos), with BLOSUM62-based TCRdist calculated between CDR3 peptides within each V-J. Welch's t-statistics and random forest reduced roughly 500 V-J features to under 15, which were used in a naive Bayes classifier (R e1071). TCRdb reworked the public reads: Q25 trimming with fastp, MiXCR clone assembly, productive beta chains retained. Here each entry gathers all rows of one CDR3 protein and keeps the most common genes and DNA. What appears here as the V and J calls and clone size reflects TCRdb's work, not the paper's. Here the sample has approximately 380,000 distinct CDR3 sequences; about 14% occur a single time. Over 25% of the sample rests with the top ten.

Recombination linked TRBV24-1 to TRBJ1-1; the D region possibly corresponds to TRBD1 (5 bases align). The sequence came from a man over 45 with Graves' ophthalmopathy. Sequenced material: blood. The CDR3 protein is CATHTPGRTMNTEAFF. The nucleotide sequence reads TGTGCCACCCATACCCCAGGGAGGACAATGAACACTGAAGCTTTCTTT.